The 20 T cell receptor beta chains given below trace back to one sample, sequenced in a study of T cells after yellow fever vaccination. TCRdb fed the 5' RACE reads into MiXCR, producing one record per CDR3 protein. The profile covers 350,000 to 550,000 distinct CDR3 sequences, with 18% appearing a single time and 18% taken by the ten largest. The input for sequencing was PBMCs, taken before the yellow fever booster vaccination. The receptors were sampled from a man aged 18 to 30 who received the YFV17D yellow fever vaccine.

This clonotype was detected ten times or more. This chain joins TRBV10-3 and TRBJ2-1; D not certain. V was shortened by 10 bases and J by 0 bases, with 13 bases between the two germline ends. The CDR3 runs 14 residues. In germline, CDR1 is ENHRY, CDR2 SYGVKD. The CDR3 bases are TGTGCCACAGTCGATGGGGTCTCCTACAATGAGCAGTTCTTC. Its protein is CATVDGVSYNEQFF.

V usage is TRBV12-3 or TRBV12-4 and J usage is TRBJ2-1; 7 bases agree with TRBD2. V shed 3 bases and J 14 bases; nucleotides not matched to a gene: 7. CDR3 length equals 12 residues. The CDR3 nucleotides read TGTGCCAGCAGTTTCTGGCGGGGGTGGGAGTTCTTC. Amino acid sequence: CASSFWRGWEFF.

This clonotype was seen a handful of times. The CDR3 region is CASSHHLGSSYNEQFF. CDR3 coding DNA: TGCGCCAGCAGCCACCACTTAGGAAGCTCCTACAATGAGCAGTTCTTC. The genes are TRBV4-1 and TRBJ2-1; D is unclear. Germline values: CDR1 MGHRA, CDR2 YSYEKL. Trimming cost V 3 bases and J 0 bases, with 12 bases left between them. The CDR3 is made up of 16 amino acids.

This clonotype was counted only a few times. The chain couples TRBV5-1 to TRBJ2-5; 14 nucleotides match TRBD2. Germline-derived CDR1 and CDR2 are SGHRS and YFSETQ. The CDR3 is 15 residues long. Trimming at V came to 4 bases and at J to 5 bases, leaving 4 bases not matched to a gene. The DNA of the CDR3 is TGCGCCAGCAGCGGTGGGACTAGCGGGGGCGAGACCCAGTACTTC. It encodes CASSGGTSGGETQYF. Together with reference TRBV5-1 and TRBJ2-5, the CDR3 gives the full variable domain: KAGVTQTPRYLIKTRGQQVTLSCSPISGHRSVSWYQQTPGQGLQFLFEYFSETQRNKGNFPGRFSGRQFSNSRSEMNVSTLELGDSALYLCASSGGTSGGETQYFGPGTRLLVL.

This clonotype was seen a few times. The chain uses TRBV4-2 and TRBJ2-3; 15 nucleotides agree with TRBD2. CDR1 is LGHNA, CDR2 YNFKEQ, per germline. The CDR3 extends over 21 amino acids. V gave up 5 bases and J gave up 4 bases; unmatched junction bases: 19. The CDR3 is CASSRRSGLAGGLVSPDTQYF. The CDR3 bases are TGTGCCAGCAGCAGAAGGAGTGGACTAGCGGGGGGGCTGGTGAGCCCAGATACGCAGTATTTT.

The genes are TRBV7-9 and TRBJ2-3; D is perhaps TRBD1 (6 bases). Germline V CDR1 and CDR2: SEHNR, FQNEAQ (reference sequence). This CDR3 contains 15 residues. V was shortened by 4 bases and J by 3 bases, with 14 bases between the two germline ends. The CDR3 DNA sequence: TGTGCCAGCAGCTCTACAGGGATGGTGACAGATACGCAGTATTTT. Its protein product is CASSSTGMVTDTQYF.

This clonotype turned up a few times. This chain connects TRBV12-3 or TRBV12-4 to TRBJ1-6; a weak D match, TRBD1 (5 bases). V lost 10 bases to trimming and J lost 8 bases, with 15 bases between them. The CDR3 spans 13 residues. CDR3 coding DNA: TGTGCCACACGGCGGTCGGGGGATTCACCCCTCCACTTT. This sequence encodes CATRRSGDSPLHF.

This clonotype was counted between two and nine times. The V gene is TRBV19, the J gene TRBJ1-4; D is uncertain. In germline, CDR1 is LNHDA, CDR2 SQIVND (reference sequence). The CDR3 runs to 14 residues. V was trimmed by 9 bases and J by 2 bases, leaving 13 bases between them. In DNA, the CDR3 is TGTGCCAGCCAGGCCTCGTGGACTAATGAAAAACTGTTTTTT. This encodes CASQASWTNEKLFF.

Only a few counts were recorded for this clonotype. The chain recombines TRBV20-1 with TRBJ1-1; 10 positions match TRBD1. CDR1 DFQATT and CDR2 SNEGSKA come from the germline V gene (reference sequence). V lost 4 bases to trimming and J lost 6 bases; unmatched junction nucleotides: 8. The CDR3 totals 14 residues. The CDR3, as DNA: TGCAGTGCTATTTCGACAGGGGGCACAGCTGAAGCTTTCTTT. It encodes CSAISTGGTAEAFF.

This chain joins TRBV6-5 and TRBJ2-3; TRBD1 matches 8 bases. J lost 4 bases, V lost 2 bases, and 2 bases had no gene match. The CDR3 covers 14 residues. CDR1 and CDR2 (germline): MNHEY, SVGAGI. The CDR3 sequence: CASSYQGASDTQYF. The CDR3 nucleotides are TGTGCCAGCAGTTACCAGGGGGCATCAGATACGCAGTATTTT.

This clonotype occurred a few times. The chain links TRBV6-1 to TRBJ2-2; 8 nucleotides match TRBD2. Germline-derived CDR1 and CDR2 are MNHNS and SASEGT. The CDR3 has 14 residues. V trimming: 7 bases; J trimming: 2 bases; junction bases outside the gene matches: 3. CDR3 sequence reads: CASTGGSNTGELFF. In nucleotides, the CDR3 is TGTGCCAGCACGGGGGGGTCAAACACCGGGGAGCTGTTTTTT.

The chain has TRBV6-2 or TRBV6-3 and TRBJ2-5; the D call may be TRBD1 or TRBD2 (5 bases each). CDR3 length equals 13 residues. Germline lookup yields CDR1 MNHEY and CDR2 SVGEGT. Trimming left V 5 bases short and J 7 bases short, with 14 bases between. The CDR3 DNA sequence: TGTGCCAGCAGTCCGGGACGGAGCGGGACCCAGTACTTC. As protein: CASSPGRSGTQYF.

In this sample, this clonotype turned up many times. The chain couples TRBV12-3 or TRBV12-4 to TRBJ2-3; D not certain. V lost 8 bases, J lost 6 bases, and 6 bases lay in between. The CDR3 loop spans 10 amino acids. The CDR3 bases are TGTGCCAGCTCGTCGGATACGCAGTATTTT. It yields the protein CASSSDTQYF.

This clonotype has a single count. The V and J genes are TRBV7-3 and TRBJ2-3, with 10 nucleotides matching TRBD2. CDR3 length: 18 amino acids. V gave up 5 bases and J gave up 2 bases; unmatched junction bases: 13. Germline CDR1 SGHTA, CDR2 FQGTGA. CDR3 DNA sequence: TGTGCCAGCAGCGAAACAACGACTAGCGGGTTCCTCACAGATACGCAGTATTTT. As protein: CASSETTTSGFLTDTQYF.

CDR3 coding DNA: TGTGCCACTTATCGGACAGGACCCGAAAAACTGTTTTTT. Encoded protein: CATYRTGPEKLFF. The gene calls are TRBV28 and TRBJ1-4; 7 bases map to TRBD1. The CDR3 spans 13 residues. The V and J ends lost 10 bases and 8 bases, in that order; junction bases with no gene match: 10. Per germline, CDR1 MDHEN and CDR2 SYDVKM. The full variable domain, with the rest looked up from reference TRBV28 and TRBJ1-4, is DVKVTQSSRYLVKRTGEKVFLECVQDMDHENMFWYRQDPGLGLRLIYFSYDVKMKEKGDIPEGYSVSREKKERFSLILESASTNQTSMYLCATYRTGPEKLFFGSGTQLSVL.

The genes are TRBV9 and TRBJ1-2, with D hard to call. Looked up from germline, CDR1 is SGDLS and CDR2 is YYNGEE. There are 14 residues in the CDR3. Trimming pared 1 base from V and 9 bases from J, leaving 16 bases between. DNA of the CDR3: TGTGCCAGCAGCGTACGACCAGGAATGGGAAGCTACACCTTC. This codes for CASSVRPGMGSYTF. The full variable domain, completed using reference TRBV9 and TRBJ1-2, is DSGVTQTPKHLITATGQRVTLRCSPRSGDLSVYWYQQSLDQGLQFLIQYYNGEERAKGNILERFSAQQFPDLHSELNLSSLELGDSALYFCASSVRPGMGSYTFGSGTRLTVV.

This clonotype was detected a few times. The V gene is TRBV7-3, the J gene TRBJ2-2; D call uncertain. Trimming cost V 2 bases and J 0 bases, with 13 bases left between them. CDR3 length equals 17 residues. CDR1 and CDR2 from the germline V gene are SGHTA and FQGTGA. The CDR3 nucleotides are TGTGCCAGCAGCTTATCCCGCGACGTCGCGAACACCGGGGAGCTGTTTTTT. It translates to CASSLSRDVANTGELFF.

This chain joins TRBV6-5 and TRBJ1-3; a weak D match, TRBD1 (5 bases). Deletions cut 6 bases from V and 1 base from J, with 10 bases between. The CDR3 sequence is 14 residues long. Germline loops: CDR1 MNHEY, CDR2 SVGAGI. CDR3 nucleotides: TGTGCCAGCAGGAGGGGTGTTTCTGGAAACACCATATATTTT. Its protein product is CASRRGVSGNTIYF.

This clonotype occurred many times. The rearrangement uses TRBV7-6 and TRBJ1-5, with D possibly TRBD1 on 6 matching bases. The CDR3 runs to 15 residues. Germline CDR1 SGHVS, CDR2 FNYEAQ. Trimming took 5 bases from V and 4 from J, leaving 15 bases between them. CDR3 protein: CASSLSGTSNQPQHF. DNA for the CDR3: TGTGCCAGCAGCCTATCCGGGACATCAAATCAGCCCCAGCATTTT. Combining the CDR3 with reference TRBV7-6 and TRBJ1-5 gives the whole variable domain GAGVSQSPRYKVTKRGQDVALRCDPISGHVSLYWYRQALGQGPEFLTYFNYEAQQDKSGLPNDRFSAERPEGSISTLTIQRTEQRDSAMYRCASSLSGTSNQPQHFGDGTRLSIL.

The genes are TRBV29-1 and TRBJ1-1, with D perhaps TRBD1 (5 bases). Germline V gene sequence: CDR1 SQVTM, CDR2 ANQGSEA. The CDR3 is 13 residues long. The V and J ends lost 6 bases and 4 bases respectively, with 15 bases between them. Here the CDR3 DNA reads TGCAGCGTCTCCAGACGACAGAGCACTGAAGCTTTCTTT. Encoded protein: CSVSRRQSTEAFF.